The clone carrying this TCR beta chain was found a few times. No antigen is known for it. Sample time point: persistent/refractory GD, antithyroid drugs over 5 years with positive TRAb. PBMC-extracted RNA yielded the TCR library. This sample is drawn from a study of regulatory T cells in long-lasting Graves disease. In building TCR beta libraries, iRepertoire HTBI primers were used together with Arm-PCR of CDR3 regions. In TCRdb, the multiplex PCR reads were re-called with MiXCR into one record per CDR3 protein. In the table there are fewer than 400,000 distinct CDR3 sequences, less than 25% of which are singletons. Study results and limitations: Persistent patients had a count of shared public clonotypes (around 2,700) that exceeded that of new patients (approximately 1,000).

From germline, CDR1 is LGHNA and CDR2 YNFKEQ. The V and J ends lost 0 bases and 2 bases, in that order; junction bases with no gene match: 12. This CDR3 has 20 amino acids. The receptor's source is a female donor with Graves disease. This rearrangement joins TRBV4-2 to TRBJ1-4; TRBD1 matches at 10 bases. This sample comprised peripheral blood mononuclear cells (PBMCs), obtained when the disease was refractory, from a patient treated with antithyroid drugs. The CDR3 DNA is TGTGCCAGCAGCCAAGACCTTGACAGGGGGCGGCGTTCGACTAATGAAAAACTGTTTTTT. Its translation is CASSQDLDRGRRSTNEKLFF.